A selection of T cell receptor beta chains follows, all from one sample in a study of blood T cell repertoires in COVID-19. Repertoires were generated with immunoSEQ multiplex PCR, while TCRdb's copy carries only in-frame clones and drops some. The table shows about 200,000 clones, with roughly 83% occurring only once. The sample comprised peripheral blood. All receptors come from a man aged 35 to 55 with acute or convalescent COVID-19. CDR3s include the opening cysteine and the closing phenylalanine or tryptophan.

v_gene	j_gene	CDR3aa
TRBV21-1	TRBJ2-7	CASSREGRLAEGGGRYEQYF
TRBV5-6	TRBJ1-2	CASSGGTGVYGYTF
TRBV10-1	TRBJ1-1	CASRSGNTEAFF
TRBV20-1	TRBJ2-5	CSASRGGSIQTQYF
TRBV13	TRBJ2-2	CASSQQGPGELFF
TRBV5-1	TRBJ2-7	CASSGGGSGDYEQYF
TRBV12-3/TRBV12-4	TRBJ1-2	CASSYQGTYGYTF
TRBV7-8	TRBJ2-3	CASTLAGEKDTQYF
TRBV7-3	TRBJ2-5	CASSPGTSGRIETQYF
TRBV27	TRBJ1-2	CASRGQGANYGYTF
TRBV19	TRBJ2-2	CASSIGSGLAGGGELFF
TRBV9	TRBJ1-5	CASGDRNQPQHF
TRBV2	TRBJ2-1	CASTWLPSGRYNEQFF
TRBV19	TRBJ1-2	CASSTFGGGAYGYTF
TRBV9	TRBJ2-1	CASSALPGLAAGEQFF
TRBV25-1	TRBJ2-1	CASSGYRTGDSNEQFF
TRBV9	TRBJ1-4	CASSVASGGSGEKLFF
TRBV7-9	TRBJ2-2	CASSLADSVTGELFF
TRBV2	TRBJ1-1	CASSPKWTEAFF
TRBV5-1	TRBJ2-7	CASSLVPPGQDSTYEQYF
TRBV20-1	TRBJ2-5	CSARVAPQYF
TRBV7-2	TRBJ2-1	CASSNLAGGWNEQFF
TRBV12-5	TRBJ1-1	CASGFGMNTEAFF
TRBV6-1	TRBJ1-3	CASSEQGLHSGNTIYF
TRBV25-1	TRBJ2-1	CASSEVHTGQPTYNEQFF
TRBV2	TRBJ1-1	CASSGEQLLSEAFF
TRBV6-2/TRBV6-3	TRBJ2-1	CASSDWTSGNGDEQFF
TRBV7-2	TRBJ2-2	CASMGGPNTGELFF
TRBV20-1	TRBJ2-7	CSAIGPYEQYF
TRBV4-1	TRBJ2-7	CASSQAGLDAYEQYF
TRBV2	TRBJ2-7	CASSEDSTSYEQYF
TRBV27	TRBJ1-1	CASKDRGLGTEAFF
TRBV30	TRBJ1-2	CAWSLDDRFYGYTF
TRBV3-1/TRBV3-2	TRBJ2-3	CASSFHTDTQYF
TRBV4-1	TRBJ2-7	CASSLSGTGAYEQYF
TRBV30	TRBJ2-2	CALMTGRNTGELFF
TRBV5-1	TRBJ2-5	CASSLSRLEETQYF
TRBV2	TRBJ2-4	CASSESSLLAKNIQYF
TRBV5-1	TRBJ2-5	CASSLGATGQGETQYF
TRBV6-5	TRBJ2-7	CASAGLQADSYEQYF